This note documents a single TCR beta chain sequence. This record belongs to a study of blood T cell repertoires in COVID-19. Original analysis: Reference gene primer amplification gave estimated nucleated cell counts. The assay was immunoSEQ multiplex PCR, and TCRdb's table has in-frame clones only and misses some. Clonal size and the V and J genes are those of that table, whereas D and trimming came from the DNA. The sample has approximately 90,000 clones, 86% seen once; the top ten hold under 8.5%. CDR1 and CDR2 (germline): SGHRS, YFSETQ. The CDR3 is 17 amino acids. V dropped 0 bases and J dropped 6; count of bases not matched to a gene: 8.

The specimen was peripheral blood. The chain combines TRBV5-1 with TRBJ2-1, with TRBD1 matching 11 bases. This clonotype was sampled from a man aged 55-75 years with acute or convalescent COVID-19. The CDR3: CASSLGGGQGARNEQFF. The CDR3 bases are TGCGCCAGCAGCTTGGGGGGCGGACAGGGGGCCCGCAATGAGCAGTTCTTC.